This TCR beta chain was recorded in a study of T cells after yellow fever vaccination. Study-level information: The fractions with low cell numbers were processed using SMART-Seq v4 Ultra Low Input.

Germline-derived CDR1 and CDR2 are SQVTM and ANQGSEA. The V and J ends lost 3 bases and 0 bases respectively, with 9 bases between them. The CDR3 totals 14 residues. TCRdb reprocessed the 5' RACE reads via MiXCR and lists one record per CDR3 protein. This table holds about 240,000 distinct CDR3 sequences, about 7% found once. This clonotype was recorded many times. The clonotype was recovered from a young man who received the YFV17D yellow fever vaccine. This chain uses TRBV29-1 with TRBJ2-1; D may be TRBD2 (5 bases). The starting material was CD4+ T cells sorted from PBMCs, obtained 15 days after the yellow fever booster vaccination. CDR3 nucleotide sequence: TGCAGCGTTGAGCCTAGCACCTCCTACAATGAGCAGTTCTTC. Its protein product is CSVEPSTSYNEQFF.